This TCR beta chain derives from a study of T-cell reconstitution after alpha-beta-depleted transplantation in children (dated by TCRdb to about 2016). As for the study more broadly: The study quantitatively tracked T-cell immune reconstitution after TCRalphabeta/CD19-depleted allogeneic hematopoietic cell transplantation in children using TCR repertoire profiling. Summary of the overall study and its limitations: Over the following months the frequencies of hyperexpanded clones went down, and after one year T-cell counts and TCRbeta diversity were mostly credited to newly produced T cells. About two months after transplant, the apparently early recovery of alphabetaT-cell counts reportedly depended on just several hundred clones that had expanded rapidly and came from non-depleted graft cells. In some patients, the high TCRbeta diversity seen at day 60 was put down to recipient T cells and intrathymic progenitors that had survived conditioning.

Trimming costs V 7 bases and J 1 base, and their ends lie 15 bases apart. Reading from cysteine to phenylalanine, the CDR3 counts 14 amino acids. Kept here is only the CDR3 DNA, which spans 42 bases and is read in frame from base 1. According to the germline V gene, CDR1 reads SGDLS and CDR2 reads YYNGEE. The treatment or condition label on this specimen signifies: allogeneic hematopoietic cell transplantation with graft depleted of TCRalphabeta T cells and CD19 B cells. TCRalphabeta/CD19-depleted allogeneic hematopoietic cell grafts were given to the transplant recipients, all of whom were children. The protocol used for the library was PCR. The data were produced on an Illumina HiSeq 2500. Molecular barcoding was employed in the preparation of TCR libraries, with unique molecular identifiers being used to normalize TCRbeta repertoire quantification. TCRdb applied fastp at Q25 and MiXCR to the public reads, then kept only in-frame beta chains. One record per CDR3 amino acid sequence lists the most common genes and DNA. For this sample there are roughly 240,000 distinct CDR3 sequences; around 8% appear just once. Just under 6.5% of the sample lies in the top ten.

Ten or more counts support this clonotype. Its antigen has not been determined. No clone much larger than this one lies a single base away; base qualities are absent. This sequence uses TRBV9 and TRBJ2-7; TRBD1 could be the D gene, as 5 bases match. Sequenced here: PBMCs, mostly from graft donor cells, sampled 180 days after TCRalphabeta/CD19-depleted stem cell transplant. The source is a male patient younger than 18 who had a stem cell transplant for acute lymphoblastic leukemia, so the T cells may come from the graft donor. The base sequence is TGTGCCAGCGGGGCCCTACCCGATTCCTACGAGCAGTACTTC. Translated, this gives CASGALPDSYEQYF.